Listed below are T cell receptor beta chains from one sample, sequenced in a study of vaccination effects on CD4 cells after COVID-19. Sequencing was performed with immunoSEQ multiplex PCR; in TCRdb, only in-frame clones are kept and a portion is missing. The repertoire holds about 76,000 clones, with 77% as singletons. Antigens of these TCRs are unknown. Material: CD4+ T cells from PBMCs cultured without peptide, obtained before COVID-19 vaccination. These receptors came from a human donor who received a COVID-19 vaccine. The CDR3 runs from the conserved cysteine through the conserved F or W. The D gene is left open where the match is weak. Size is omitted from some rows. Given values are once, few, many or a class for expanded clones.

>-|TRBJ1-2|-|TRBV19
TGTGCCAGTAGGCACCTCCAGAAGGACTATGGCTACACCTTC
CASRHLQKDYGYTF
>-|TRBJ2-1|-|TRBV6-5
TGTGCCAGCAGTTACCGCTGGGGGGTCGACAATGAGCAGTTCTTC
CASSYRWGVDNEQFF
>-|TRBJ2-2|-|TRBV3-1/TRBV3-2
TGTGCCAGCAGCCCAACAGGGAACACCGGGGAGCTGTTTTTT
CASSPTGNTGELFF
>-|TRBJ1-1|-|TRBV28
TGTGCCAGCAGTTTATATAATGAAGCTTTCTTT
CASSLYNEAFF
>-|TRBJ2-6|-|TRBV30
TGTGCGGAAGGAGGCGGGTCTGGGGCCAACGTCCTGACTTTC
CAEGGGSGANVLTF
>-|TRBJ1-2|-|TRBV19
TGTGCCAGTAGTGCCCTAGACAGGACCTATGGCTACACCTTC
CASSALDRTYGYTF
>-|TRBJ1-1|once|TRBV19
TGTGCCAGTAGTATTCAGACACGTAGGTGGAACACTGAAGCTTTCTTT
CASSIQTRRWNTEAFF
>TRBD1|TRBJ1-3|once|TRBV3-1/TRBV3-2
TGTGCCAGCAGCCAAGATTGGGGCAGGGGGCCTGGAAACACCATATATTTT
CASSQDWGRGPGNTIYF
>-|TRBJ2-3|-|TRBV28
TGTGCCAGCGAACCCCGAAACAGGGTTTTCGGCACAGATACGCAGTATTTT
CASEPRNRVFGTDTQYF
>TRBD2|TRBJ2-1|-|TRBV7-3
TGTGCCAGCAGCTTACTAGCGGGGGCCCATGAGCAGTTCTTC
CASSLLAGAHEQFF
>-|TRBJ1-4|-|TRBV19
TGTGCCAGTAGTATCTTCCGGGGGAGGACTAATGAAAAACTGTTTTTT
CASSIFRGRTNEKLFF
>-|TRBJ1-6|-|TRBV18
TGTGCCAGCTCACCTTACGGGACATTGGATTCACCCCTCCACTTT
CASSPYGTLDSPLHF
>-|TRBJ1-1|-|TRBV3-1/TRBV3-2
TGTGCCAGCAGCCCCGGCCCCCAGGTGGCTTTCTTT
CASSPGPQVAFF
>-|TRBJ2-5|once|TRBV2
TGTGCCAGCAGTGAAACTGGGCAAGAGACCCAGTACTTC
CASSETGQETQYF
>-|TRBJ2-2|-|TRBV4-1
TGCGCCAGCAGCCAACCAGGGGCCGGGGAGCTGTTTTTT
CASSQPGAGELFF
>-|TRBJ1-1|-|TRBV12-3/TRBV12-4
TGTGCCAGCAGGAATCAGCGGATGTTTGAAGCTTTCTTT
CASRNQRMFEAFF
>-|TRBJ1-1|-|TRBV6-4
TGTGCCAGCAGTGACATTAGGGGCACTGAAGCTTTCTTT
CASSDIRGTEAFF
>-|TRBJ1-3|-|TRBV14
TGTGCCAGCAGCCAAGTGTCGACCGGAGCCACCATATATTTT
CASSQVSTGATIYF
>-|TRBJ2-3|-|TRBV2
TGTGCCAGCAGACAGAGACGCACAGATACGCAGTATTTT
CASRQRRTDTQYF
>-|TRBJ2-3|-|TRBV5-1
TGCGCCAGCAGCTCCGGGGACAGCACAGATACGCAGTATTTT
CASSSGDSTDTQYF
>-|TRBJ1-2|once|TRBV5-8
TGTGCCAGCAGCTTGGGTCAGTATTATGGCTACACCTTC
CASSLGQYYGYTF
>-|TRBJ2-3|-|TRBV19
TGTGCCAGTAGTTCCGGACAGGGAGGGGATACGCAGTATTTT
CASSSGQGGDTQYF
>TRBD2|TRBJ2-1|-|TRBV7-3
TGTGCCAGCAGCCTTCTACTAGCGGGGGGGTTGCAGTTCTTC
CASSLLLAGGLQFF
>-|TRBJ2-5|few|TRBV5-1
TGCGCCAGCAGCTTGGCGCCGGGGGTTCAAGAGACCCAGTACTTC
CASSLAPGVQETQYF
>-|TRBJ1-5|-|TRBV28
TGTGCCACCCAGGGTTCCCGCCACTTTAGCAATCAGCCCCAGCATTTT
CATQGSRHFSNQPQHF
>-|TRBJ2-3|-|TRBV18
TGTGCCAGCTCATTCAATATCGCAGATACGCAGTATTTT
CASSFNIADTQYF
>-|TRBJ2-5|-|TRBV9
TGTGCCAGCAGCGCCGGATCGGGAGAGACCCAGTACTTC
CASSAGSGETQYF
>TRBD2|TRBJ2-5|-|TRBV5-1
TGCGCCAGCAGCTCGGGGGGTTCCGGGCCTCAAGAGACCCAGTACTTC
CASSSGGSGPQETQYF
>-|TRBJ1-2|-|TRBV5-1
TGCGCCAGCAGCGGGGTCCCTAACTATGGCTACACCTTC
CASSGVPNYGYTF
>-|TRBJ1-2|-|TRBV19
TGTGCCAGTAGTCCACAGGATTACTATGGCTACACCTTC
CASSPQDYYGYTF
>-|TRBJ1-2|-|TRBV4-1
TGCGCCAGCAGCCGGACAGAGACCGAGGGCTATGGCTACACCTTC
CASSRTETEGYGYTF